This T cell receptor (beta chain) was obtained from a study of persistence of HIV-infected CD4 T cells. In germline, CDR1 is SGHVS, CDR2 FNYEAQ. The CDR3 runs 16 residues. V was cut by 5 bases and J by 0 bases, with 13 bases left in between. Details on this clone: Its antigen is undetermined.

Lysates of CMV-infected fibroblasts at about 10 ug/mL stimulated these cells. CD40L/CD69 double-negative CD45RO-high memory CD4+ T cells were collected. This was the immunoSEQ version 4 assay in survey mode. The repertoire was sequenced with immunoSEQ multiplex PCR; TCRdb's copy has only in-frame clones and lacks some. The sample yields some 41,000 clones, around 80% seen once. Sequenced here: CD4+ T cells sorted from PBMCs after roughly 18-hour stimulation, sampled from a patient who received antiretroviral therapy. This receptor was taken from an adult man with HIV who was CMV-seropositive. V gene TRBV7-6 combines with J gene TRBJ1-4; D uncertain. CDR3 loop: CASSPTPRPTNEKLFF. The CDR3 nucleotides read TGTGCCAGCAGCCCCACCCCCAGGCCAACTAATGAAAAACTGTTTTTT.